One and the same sample provided the 6 T cell receptor beta chains below, sequenced in a study of early T cells in non-severe SARS-CoV-2 infection. TCRdb re-called the 5' RACE reads with MiXCR, one entry per CDR3 protein. The sample contains 40,000 to 45,000 distinct CDR3 sequences, about 6% of which appear only once. The sample here was whole blood, taken at baseline. The receptors here all came from an adult who was a healthcare worker with PCR-confirmed SARS-CoV-2 infection or an uninfected control (not recorded which).

The J gene is TRBJ2-5, the V gene TRBV11-2; a weak D match, TRBD2 (5 bases). V gave up 1 base and J gave up 3 bases, with 9 bases separating them. The germline CDR1 and CDR2 sequences are SGHAT and FQNNGV. CDR3 length: 14 residues. CDR3 sequence reads: CASSLGGPEETQYF. The DNA for the CDR3 is TGTGCCAGCAGCTTAGGAGGGCCCGAAGAGACCCAGTACTTC.

The chain links TRBV3-1 to TRBJ2-5, with 12 nucleotides matching TRBD2. V lost 2 bases and J lost 2; bases outside the gene matches: 6. CDR1 and CDR2 (germline): LGHDT, YNNKEL (reference sequence). The CDR3 is 17 residues long. CDR3 nucleotides: TGTGCCAGCAGCCAACATAGCGGACTAGCGGGACAAGAGACCCAGTACTTC. Its translation is CASSQHSGLAGQETQYF.

This clonotype was seen many times. The chain employs TRBV7-3 and TRBJ2-2; 8 nucleotides match TRBD1. Germline CDR1 reads SGHTA; CDR2 reads FQGTGA. V trimming: 10 bases; J trimming: 2 bases; junction bases outside the gene matches: 3. The CDR3 extends over 13 amino acids. CDR3 coding DNA: TGTGCCACCAGGGGGCCTAACACCGGGGAGCTGTTTTTT. Translating it yields CATRGPNTGELFF. Full variable domain (remainder filled in from reference TRBV7-3 and TRBJ2-2): GAGVSQTPSNKVTEKGKYVELRCDPISGHTALYWYRQSLGQGPEFLIYFQGTGAADDSGLPNDRFFAVRPEGSVSTLKIQRTERGDSAVYLCATRGPNTGELFFGEGSRLTVL.

This clonotype occurred many times. V and J are TRBV3-1 and TRBJ2-1; 9 nucleotides match TRBD2. This CDR3 spans 15 amino acids. Germline V gene sequence: CDR1 LGHDT, CDR2 YNNKEL (reference sequence). J gave up 6 bases and V 4 bases, and 7 bases lay outside the gene matches. CDR3 region: CASSLQGLAFNEQFF. Written as DNA, the CDR3 is TGTGCCAGCAGCCTTCAGGGACTAGCTTTCAATGAGCAGTTCTTC.

On this clonotype itself: The junction shows a germline mismatch at one end, possibly a read error. The rearrangement links TRBV11-1 to TRBJ2-2; weak D call: TRBD2 (6 bases). This CDR3 spans 13 amino acids. CDR1 and CDR2 from the germline V gene are SGHAT and FQDESV (reference sequence). CDR3 in amino acids: CAYPGVNTGGLFF. CDR3 in DNA: TGTGCCTACCCCGGGGTGAACACCGGGGGGCTGTTTTTT.

This clonotype was picked up many times. The chain joins TRBV6-1 to TRBJ1-4, with D unclear. V dropped 4 bases and J dropped 6 bases, with 12 bases sitting between them. The CDR3 has 14 amino acids. Germline V gene data show CDR1 as MNHNS and CDR2 as SASEGT. CDR3: CASSAALGYEKLFF. DNA of the CDR3: TGTGCCAGCAGTGCAGCCTTAGGGTATGAAAAACTGTTTTTT.